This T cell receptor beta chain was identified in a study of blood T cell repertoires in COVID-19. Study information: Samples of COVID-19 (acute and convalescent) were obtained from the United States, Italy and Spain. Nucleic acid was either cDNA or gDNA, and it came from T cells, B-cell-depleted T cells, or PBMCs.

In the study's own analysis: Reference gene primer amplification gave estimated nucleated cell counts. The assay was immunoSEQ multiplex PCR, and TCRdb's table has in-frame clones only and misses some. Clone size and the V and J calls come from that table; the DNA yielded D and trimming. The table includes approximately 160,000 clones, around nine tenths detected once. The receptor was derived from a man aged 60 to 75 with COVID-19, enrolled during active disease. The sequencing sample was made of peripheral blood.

The CDR3 sequence: CASSRTGANSGNTIYF. The CDR3 region has the DNA TGTGCCAGCAGTCGGACAGGTGCAAACTCTGGAAACACCATATATTTT. This chain joins TRBV6-2 or TRBV6-3 and TRBJ1-3, with 7 bases matching TRBD1. Germline lookup yields CDR1 MNHEY and CDR2 SVGEGT. J lost 0 bases, V lost 5 bases, and 7 bases had no gene match. The CDR3 is made up of 16 amino acids.